Presented here are 19 T cell receptor beta chains from one specimen sequenced in a study of blood T cell repertoires in COVID-19. The protocol was immunoSEQ multiplex PCR, while the TCRdb copy is restricted to in-frame clones and leaves out a portion. The data hold about 220,000 clones, with approximately 83% observed a single time. The sequenced sample consisted of PBMCs or T cells enriched from blood (not recorded which). The receptors come from a woman aged 40 to 50 with acute COVID-19.

The CDR3 nucleotides read TGTGCCAGCAGCTTGCCCCAGGGACAGGGTGATGGCTACACCTTC. Protein product: CASSLPQGQGDGYTF. The V and J genes are TRBV7-2 and TRBJ1-2; the match to TRBD1 covers 9 bases. The CDR3 consists of 15 residues. Germline CDR1 SGHTA, CDR2 FQGNSA. V lost 3 bases to trimming and J lost 6 bases; unmatched junction nucleotides: 8.

The chain recombines TRBV11-2 with TRBJ2-3; 9 bases match TRBD2. The CDR3 covers 17 residues. Germline-derived CDR1 and CDR2 are SGHAT and FQNNGV. With V trimmed by 5 bases and J by 3 bases, 12 bases remained unmatched. CDR3 sequence: CASSDVGRGGITDTQYF. The CDR3 DNA follows: TGTGCCAGCAGCGACGTCGGGCGGGGGGGTATAACAGATACGCAGTATTTT.

This clone is a singleton in its sample. The CDR3, as DNA: TGCAGCGTTGCACAGGGGGCGTATAGTGGCTACACCTTC. Protein product: CSVAQGAYSGYTF. The gene calls are TRBV29-1 and TRBJ1-2; 9 nucleotides align to TRBD1. CDR1 SQVTM and CDR2 ANQGSEA come from the germline V gene. The CDR3 loop spans 13 amino acids. V lost 4 bases, J lost 7 bases, and 7 bases stayed unmatched.

V is TRBV7-9 and J is TRBJ1-5, with 7 bases fitting TRBD1. This CDR3 spans 13 amino acids. The germline gives CDR1 SEHNR, CDR2 FQNEAQ (reference sequence). In DNA form, the CDR3 reads TGTGCTACCCAGGGGGAAGGTAATCAGCCCCAGCATTTT. Residues: CATQGEGNQPQHF. The whole variable domain, remainder taken from reference TRBV7-9 and TRBJ1-5, is DTGVSQNPRHKITKRGQNVTFRCDPISEHNRLYWYRQTLGQGPEFLTYFQNEAQLEKSRLLSDRFSAERPKGSFSTLEIQRTEQGDSAMYLCATQGEGNQPQHFGDGTRLSIL.

The chain links TRBV5-1 to TRBJ2-3; the D gene is possibly TRBD2 (6 bases). Germline values: CDR1 SGHRS, CDR2 YFSETQ. V dropped 0 bases and J dropped 2 bases, with 7 bases sitting between them. The CDR3 has 14 amino acids. CDR3 sequence reads: CASSLGTNTDTQYF. CDR3 sequence (DNA): TGCGCCAGCAGCTTGGGGACTAACACAGATACGCAGTATTTT.

The chain carries TRBV3-1 (or the pseudogene TRBV3-2) and TRBJ1-5, with D maybe TRBD1 (5 bases). V was clipped by 2 bases and J by 7 bases, with 12 bases between them. Germline values: CDR1 LGHDT, CDR2 YNNKEL (reference sequence). The CDR3 length is 14 residues. This chain's CDR3 is CASSQQGFGQPQHF. The CDR3 DNA reads as TGTGCCAGCAGCCAACAGGGATTCGGGCAGCCCCAGCATTTT.

The V gene is TRBV7-9, the J gene TRBJ2-2; tentative D call: TRBD1 (5 bases). The germline CDR1 and CDR2 sequences are SEHNR and FQNEAQ (reference sequence). V gave up 8 bases and J gave up 8 bases, with 18 bases separating them. CDR3 length: 14 residues. CDR3 protein: CASATSLGAGELFF. The CDR3 coding sequence is TGTGCCAGCGCCACCTCGTTAGGGGCGGGGGAGCTGTTTTTT.

This clone occurred many times. V usage is TRBV27 and J usage is TRBJ2-5; the match to TRBD2 covers 10 bases. The CDR3 is 15 amino acids. With 8 bases clipped from V and 2 bases from J, the junction kept 8 bases outside the gene matches. Per germline, CDR1 MNHEY and CDR2 SMNVEV (reference sequence). Written as DNA, the CDR3 is TGTGCCAGCGCCGGGACTAGCGTCGCACAAGAGACCCAGTACTTC. Protein product: CASAGTSVAQETQYF.

This rearrangement joins TRBV28 to TRBJ2-5, with 9 bases identical to TRBD1. Germline CDR1 MDHEN, CDR2 SYDVKM. This CDR3 region has 15 residues. With 3 bases clipped from V and 3 bases from J, the junction kept 5 bases outside the gene matches. DNA of the CDR3: TGTGCCAGCAGTTTGCCCGGGACAGGGAAAGAGACCCAGTACTTC. As protein: CASSLPGTGKETQYF.

V and J are TRBV5-4 and TRBJ1-1; tentative D call: TRBD1 (6 bases). This CDR3 contains 15 residues. With 3 bases removed from V and 5 bases from J, the gap between germline ends came to 17 bases. Germline V gives CDR1 SGHNT, CDR2 YYREEE (reference sequence). The CDR3 sequence: CASSSLFKGGTEAFF. CDR3 nucleotides: TGTGCCAGCAGCTCATTATTTAAGGGGGGGACTGAAGCTTTCTTT.

J is TRBJ1-4 and V is TRBV27, with a tentative D call TRBD1 (5 bases). CDR1 and CDR2 (germline): MNHEY, SMNVEV (reference sequence). This CDR3 is 13 amino acids long. V lost 3 bases to trimming and J lost 11 bases, with 13 bases between them. The CDR3 sequence: CASSFSGGEKLFF. CDR3 nucleotide sequence: TGTGCCAGCAGTTTTTCCGGGGGAGAGAAACTGTTTTTT.

J is TRBJ1-2 and V is TRBV4-1; D not resolved. Germline CDR1 MGHRA, CDR2 YSYEKL. The CDR3 extends over 17 amino acids. Trimming stripped 1 base from V and 1 base from J, with 16 bases between. In nucleotides, the CDR3 is TGCGCCAGCAGCCAAGTGTCCCGACAACCTGGTAACTATGGCTACACCTTC. Translation gives CASSQVSRQPGNYGYTF.

The chain uses TRBV7-2 and TRBJ2-7, with 7 bases aligning to TRBD1. The length of the CDR3 is 14 residues. Germline V lookup: CDR1 SGHTA, CDR2 FQGNSA. J was trimmed by 4 bases and V by 6 bases; bases with no gene match: 9. The CDR3 nucleotides read TGTGCCAGCAGACGGACAGGTGGGATTTACGAGCAGTACTTC. Its protein is CASRRTGGIYEQYF.

The V gene is TRBV3-1 (or the pseudogene TRBV3-2), the J gene TRBJ1-2; 10 bases are shared with TRBD1. Germline lookup yields CDR1 LGHDT and CDR2 YNNKEL (reference sequence). This CDR3 contains 15 residues. V trimming: 4 bases; J trimming: 7 bases; junction bases outside the gene matches: 9. The CDR3 spells CASSPRDRGKVGYTF. CDR3 nucleotide sequence: TGTGCCAGCAGCCCCCGGGACAGGGGAAAAGTTGGCTACACCTTC.

The V gene is TRBV10-3, the J gene TRBJ2-7; 8 bases map to TRBD2. Germline values: CDR1 ENHRY, CDR2 SYGVKD. There are 16 residues in the CDR3. J gave up 1 base and V 0 bases, and 5 bases lay outside the gene matches. CDR3 bases: TGTGCCATCAGTGAGTCGACACTAGCGGATTCCTACGAGCAGTACTTC. Translation gives CAISESTLADSYEQYF.

There are many counts of this clone. This chain joins TRBV9 and TRBJ2-7; the match to TRBD1 covers 9 bases. Germline CDR1 is SGDLS and CDR2 is YYNGEE. The CDR3 runs to 13 residues. V dropped 3 bases and J dropped 6; count of bases not matched to a gene: 4. CDR3 sequence reads: CASSEKTGGEQYF. CDR3 DNA: TGTGCCAGCAGCGAAAAGACAGGGGGCGAGCAGTACTTC.

The chain joins TRBV7-3 to TRBJ2-1; 12 nucleotides align to TRBD2. Germline assignment: CDR1 SGHTA and CDR2 FQGTGA. J gave up 9 bases and V 5 bases, and 8 bases lay outside the gene matches. There are 15 residues in the CDR3. The CDR3 nucleotides are TGTGCCAGCAGCGTTGCTAGCGGGAGGGCCAGTGAGCAGTTCTTC. Translation gives CASSVASGRASEQFF. Looking up the rest from reference TRBV7-3 and TRBJ2-1 gives the full variable domain: GAGVSQTPSNKVTEKGKYVELRCDPISGHTALYWYRQSLGQGPEFLIYFQGTGAADDSGLPNDRFFAVRPEGSVSTLKIQRTERGDSAVYLCASSVASGRASEQFFGPGTRLTVL.

This rearrangement joins TRBV24-1 to TRBJ2-7; 12 bases line up with TRBD1. This CDR3 is 14 amino acids long. Germline V gives CDR1 KGHDR, CDR2 SFDVKD. The ends lost 10 bases at V and 6 bases at J; junction bases unmatched: 9. In DNA, the CDR3 is TGTGCCACTTCTTGGGGACAGGGGGCGGGCGAGCAGTACTTC. Translating gives CATSWGQGAGEQYF.

V gene TRBV2 combines with J gene TRBJ1-5, with D possibly being TRBD1 (5 bases). This CDR3 has 15 amino acids. The germline V gene encodes CDR1 SNHLY and CDR2 FYNNEI. The germline V and J ends were trimmed by 6 bases and 6 bases, with 18 bases remaining between them. The CDR3 nucleotides read TGTGCCAGCAGCCGGGGACTTTCCCGAGGTCAGCCCCAGCATTTT. Protein: CASSRGLSRGQPQHF.